Sequencing of this T cell receptor beta chain was carried out in a study of regulatory T cells in long-lasting Graves disease. Study conclusions and caveats: Thyroid tissue was not studied; only peripheral blood was. There was favoring of TRBV28, TRBJ1-2 and TRBJ2-5 in persistent disease. Among persistent patients, a larger number of public clonotypes were shared (about 3,000) than among newly diagnosed patients (about 950).

This clonotype was found many times. Its specificity is unknown. Arm-PCR of CDR3 regions with iRepertoire HTBI primers generated TCR beta libraries. TCRdb re-derived calls from the multiplex PCR reads in MiXCR, one entry per CDR3 protein. The table shows fewer than 350,000 distinct CDR3 sequences, with about 20% occurring only once. V shed 6 bases, J shed 6 bases, and the junction held 20 bases outside the gene matches. The CDR3 spans 18 residues. Time point described: newly diagnosed GD, antithyroid drugs for less than 3 months. PBMC-extracted RNA yielded the TCR library. The rearrangement joins TRBV12-3 or TRBV12-4 to TRBJ1-2, with TRBD1 matching 9 bases. This specimen was peripheral blood mononuclear cells (PBMCs), taken at new diagnosis, from a patient treated with antithyroid drugs. This TCR was sampled from a female donor with Graves disease. As DNA, the CDR3 is TGTGCCAGCAGCCCCAACAGCGCCGGGACAGGGCCCGGGGATGGCTACACCTTC. The encoded protein is CASSPNSAGTGPGDGYTF.